These 13 T cell receptor beta chains were all obtained from the same sample, sequenced in a study of CD8+ T cells in alopecia areata. Reverse transcribed after extraction, RNA yielded cDNA as the sequencing template. Repertoires were generated with immunoSEQ multiplex PCR, while TCRdb's copy carries only in-frame clones and drops some. The data contain 250,000 to 350,000 clones, 60% of them singletons. Treatment specified: oral pan-JAK inhibitor, 5-10 mg twice daily. Source: CD4+ T cells sorted from blood, taken between weeks 51 and 54, from a patient treated with tofacitinib. These receptors came from a human donor with alopecia areata.

Comments on this clone: The same CDR3 also results from other DNA sequences found in this sample. The CDR3 sequence is CSVERGYGYTF. The DNA of the CDR3 is TGCAGCGTTGAGAGAGGGTATGGCTACACCTTC. This chain links TRBV29-1 with TRBJ1-2; D remains ambiguous. The CDR3 totals 11 residues. Germline CDR1 SQVTM, CDR2 ANQGSEA. V lost 3 bases and J 5 bases, leaving 7 bases between the germline ends.

This clone was found once. This rearrangement joins TRBV6-1 to TRBJ2-7, with D possibly being TRBD2 (5 bases). Germline V gene data show CDR1 as MNHNS and CDR2 as SASEGT. The CDR3 is made up of 11 amino acids. The V gene lost 8 bases and the J gene lost 6 bases, with 11 bases spanning the gap. The CDR3 DNA sequence: TGTGCCAGCCGGGAAGGGCGCGAGCAGTACTTC. Translation gives CASREGREQYF.

This clone appeared a single time. The V gene is TRBV30, the J gene TRBJ1-1, with 8 bases matching TRBD1. Germline values: CDR1 GTSNPN, CDR2 SVGIG (reference sequence). The trim removed 1 base at V and 5 bases at J, leaving 6 bases unmatched. The CDR3 is 14 amino acids. CDR3 nucleotide sequence: TGTGCCTGGAGTGCAAACAGGGGGAGGACTGAAGCTTTCTTT. This encodes CAWSANRGRTEAFF.

The rearrangement links TRBV27 to TRBJ1-6, with TRBD1 identical over 8 bases. V lost 3 bases to trimming and J lost 9 bases; unmatched junction nucleotides: 4. Germline V CDR1 and CDR2: MNHEY, SMNVEV (reference sequence). CDR3 length: 14 residues. The CDR3 DNA reads TGTGCCAGCAGTTTCGCAGGGGGCAGTTCACCCCTCCACTTT. Amino acid sequence: CASSFAGGSSPLHF.

The rearrangement joins TRBV7-9 to TRBJ1-2, with D possibly TRBD1 on 5 matching bases. Between the trimmed V and J ends, which lost 0 bases and 2 bases, there was a span of 13 bases. This CDR3 is 16 amino acids long. Germline CDR1 reads SEHNR; CDR2 reads FQNEAQ (reference sequence). CDR3 region: CASSLAAGPMNYGYTF. CDR3 coding DNA: TGTGCCAGCAGCTTAGCGGCGGGGCCGATGAACTATGGCTACACCTTC.

This clone was recorded a few times. V gene TRBV13 combines with J gene TRBJ2-4; D is possibly TRBD1 or TRBD2 (5 bases each). This CDR3 has 14 residues. V lost 5 bases to trimming and J lost 8 bases, with 16 bases between them. The germline V gene encodes CDR1 PRHDT and CDR2 FYEKMQ (reference sequence). The CDR3 protein is CASSMKGIGDIQYF. As DNA, the CDR3 is TGTGCCAGCAGCATGAAGGGGATCGGGGACATTCAGTACTTC.

The genes are TRBV19 and TRBJ1-2; 9 bases fit TRBD1. The CDR3 sequence is 15 residues long. The junction had 3 bases not matched to a gene; V was cut back by 2 bases and J by 2 bases. The germline gives CDR1 LNHDA, CDR2 SQIVND (reference sequence). For the CDR3, the DNA is TGTGCCAGTAGTATAACCGGGACAGGGAACTATGGCTACACCTTC. Amino acid sequence: CASSITGTGNYGYTF.

The chain couples TRBV27 to TRBJ1-6; TRBD1 might be the D (5 bases). Germline V gene data show CDR1 as MNHEY and CDR2 as SMNVEV (reference sequence). V gave up 5 bases and J gave up 8 bases, with 19 bases separating them. CDR3 size: 16 residues. CDR3 nucleotide sequence: TGTGCCAGCAGTGAATTAACAGGAACCCCCGATTCACCCCTCCACTTT. It specifies CASSELTGTPDSPLHF.

The chain combines TRBV2 with TRBJ2-5; 8 positions agree with TRBD1. Germline CDR1 and CDR2: SNHLY and FYNNEI. J was trimmed by 5 bases and V by 3 bases; bases with no gene match: 2. The length of the CDR3 is 13 residues. CDR3 amino acids: CASSDRGRETQYF. As DNA, the CDR3 is TGTGCCAGCAGTGACAGGGGGCGTGAGACCCAGTACTTC. Using reference TRBV2 and TRBJ2-5 for the parts outside the CDR3, the full variable domain is EPEVTQTPSHQVTQMGQEVILRCVPISNHLYFYWYRQILGQKVEFLVSFYNNEISEKSEIFDDQFSVERPDGSNFTLKIRSTKLEDSAMYFCASSDRGRETQYFGPGTRLLVL.

The rearrangement joins TRBV5-1 to TRBJ2-7, with 7 positions matching TRBD1. Looked up from germline, CDR1 is SGHRS and CDR2 is YFSETQ. There are 15 residues in the CDR3. The trim removed 4 bases at V and 1 base at J, leaving 8 bases unmatched. The CDR3 region is CASSVGTASSYEQYF. CDR3 coding DNA: TGCGCCAGCAGCGTCGGGACAGCCTCATCCTACGAGCAGTACTTC.

The chain uses TRBV2 and TRBJ1-1; weak D call: TRBD1 (6 bases). Germline CDR1 SNHLY, CDR2 FYNNEI. V was shortened by 5 bases and J by 0 bases, with 10 bases between the two germline ends. The CDR3 covers 14 residues. This CDR3 is CASSYREVNTEAFF. The CDR3 DNA reads TGTGCCAGCAGTTACAGGGAGGTGAACACTGAAGCTTTCTTT.

As DNA, the CDR3 is TGTGCCAGCAGTTACTCCCAGGGGGGGAATTCACCCCTCCACTTT. Protein product: CASSYSQGGNSPLHF. The chain joins TRBV6-5 to TRBJ1-6; TRBD1 agrees at 7 bases. The V and J ends lost 0 bases and 7 bases, in that order; junction bases with no gene match: 3. CDR3 length: 15 residues. Germline-derived CDR1 and CDR2 are MNHEY and SVGAGI.

The chain has TRBV29-1 and TRBJ1-1, with 7 bases lining up with TRBD1. This CDR3 has 14 amino acids. Germline-derived CDR1 and CDR2 are SQVTM and ANQGSEA. The ends lost 5 bases at V and 7 bases at J; junction bases unmatched: 13. The CDR3 nucleotides are TGCAGCGTTTACGGACAGGCGCCATACGGTGAAGCTTTCTTT. This translates into CSVYGQAPYGEAFF.